The next 22 T cell receptor beta chains were all read from a single sample in a study of Ad26.COV2.S vaccination and SARS-CoV-2 variants. Using immunoSEQ multiplex PCR, the repertoire was profiled, and TCRdb retains in-frame clones only, with some absent. In the table there are some 400,000 clones, 89% of which are singletons. Treatment specified: roughly 18 received Ad26.COV2.S at low or high dose, single or two shots; 5 received placebo; per-sample allocation not given. At day 63 after the first vaccine or placebo injection, samples were drawn. The sequencing here drew on peripheral blood, taken in a trial of Ad26.COV2.S vaccine versus placebo. The receptors stem from a person aged 18-65 years who received the Ad26.COV2.S COVID-19 vaccine or a placebo.

The chain employs TRBV5-1 and TRBJ2-7; 10 bases align to TRBD2. V trimming: 0 bases; J trimming: 2 bases; junction bases outside the gene matches: 5. Germline CDR1 and CDR2: SGHRS and YFSETQ. This CDR3 spans 16 amino acids. CDR3 sequence reads: CASSLGLAGVTYEQYF. In DNA, the CDR3 is TGCGCCAGCAGCTTGGGCCTAGCGGGAGTTACCTACGAGCAGTACTTC.

The CDR3 DNA is TGTGCCAGCAGTGGACGGGACAGGGTCCTTGAAAAACTGTTTTTT. Encoded protein: CASSGRDRVLEKLFF. The chain is built from TRBV27 and TRBJ1-4, with 9 nucleotides matching TRBD1. CDR3 size: 15 residues. The trim removed 5 bases at V and 7 bases at J, leaving 8 bases unmatched. Germline V gives CDR1 MNHEY, CDR2 SMNVEV (reference sequence).

J is TRBJ2-3 and V is TRBV19, with 9 bases matching TRBD2. This CDR3 is built from 15 residues. CDR1 is LNHDA and CDR2 is SQIVND in the germline V gene (reference sequence). Trimming removed 5 bases from V and 2 bases from J; junction bases left unmatched: 5. This CDR3 reads CASSSTSGHTDTQYF. The CDR3 nucleotides are TGTGCCAGTAGTTCAACTAGCGGGCACACAGATACGCAGTATTTT.

The chain uses TRBV19 and TRBJ2-3; 7 nucleotides match TRBD2. This CDR3 is 15 amino acids long. V trimming: 7 bases; J trimming: 2 bases; junction bases outside the gene matches: 9. The germline gives CDR1 LNHDA, CDR2 SQIVND (reference sequence). CDR3 residues: CASKPGLSFTDTQYF. The CDR3 nucleotides are TGTGCCAGTAAACCGGGACTATCATTCACAGATACGCAGTATTTT.

The V and J genes are TRBV6-4 and TRBJ2-1; D possibly matches TRBD1 or TRBD2 (5 bases each). CDR3 length equals 15 residues. The germline CDR1 and CDR2 sequences are MRHNA and SNTAGT. V lost 2 bases, J lost 4 bases, and 12 bases lay in between. The CDR3 reads CASSDPGTGYNEQFF. As DNA, the CDR3 is TGTGCCAGCAGTGACCCCGGGACGGGTTACAATGAGCAGTTCTTC.

This chain joins TRBV9 and TRBJ2-3, with 7 bases lining up with TRBD2. V lost 0 bases, J lost 0 bases, and 13 bases stayed unmatched. The CDR3 runs 19 residues. Germline-derived CDR1 and CDR2 are SGDLS and YYNGEE. The CDR3 coding sequence is TGTGCCAGCAGCGTAGTCCCCGGCCAGCGGGACGTAAGCACAGATACGCAGTATTTT. Amino acids: CASSVVPGQRDVSTDTQYF.

The chain couples TRBV6-5 to TRBJ2-7; D is uncertain. Germline V gene data show CDR1 as MNHEY and CDR2 as SVGAGI. V dropped 5 bases and J dropped 5 bases, with 13 bases sitting between them. This CDR3 is built from 13 residues. In DNA, the CDR3 is TGTGCCAGCAGTCCCAGGTTGGCAGACGAGCAGTACTTC. It translates to CASSPRLADEQYF.

The V gene is TRBV10-3, the J gene TRBJ2-3; no clear D gene. V was clipped by 2 bases and J by 2 bases, with 8 bases between them. Germline V CDR1 and CDR2: ENHRY, SYGVKD. The CDR3 loop spans 14 amino acids. The CDR3 loop is CAISEGRYTDTQYF. The CDR3 DNA sequence: TGTGCCATCAGTGAGGGCAGATACACAGATACGCAGTATTTT.

The CDR3 DNA reads as TGTGCCAGCAGCACCACCGGGACACACAATGAGCAGTTCTTC. Translating it yields CASSTTGTHNEQFF. This chain uses TRBV7-2 with TRBJ2-1; tentatively, D is TRBD1 (6 bases). This CDR3 contains 14 residues. Trimming removed 5 bases from V and 5 bases from J, with 13 bases in between. Per germline, CDR1 SGHTA and CDR2 FQGNSA.

This sequence joins TRBV11-3 and TRBJ2-7; 10 positions match TRBD2. This CDR3 region has 14 residues. V dropped 3 bases and J dropped 4; count of bases not matched to a gene: 3. CDR1 SGHNT and CDR2 YENEEA come from the germline V gene. The chain's CDR3 is CASSFASGRYEQYF. CDR3 DNA sequence: TGTGCCAGCAGCTTCGCTAGCGGGAGATACGAGCAGTACTTC.

J is TRBJ2-4 and V is TRBV7-2; D ambiguous. V lost 2 bases and J lost 6, with 2 bases in between. Germline assignment: CDR1 SGHTA and CDR2 FQGNSA. The CDR3 is 11 amino acids. CDR3 sequence (DNA): TGTGCCAGCAGCTTACGAAACATTCAGTACTTC. Its protein is CASSLRNIQYF.

The chain joins TRBV5-4 to TRBJ1-1; D is unresolved. This CDR3 region has 12 residues. Trimming removed 4 bases from V and 7 bases from J, with 11 bases in between. The V gene's germline CDR1 is SGHNT and CDR2 YYREEE (reference sequence). This CDR3 reads CASSPGEGEAFF. The CDR3 nucleotides read TGTGCCAGCAGCCCTGGCGAGGGTGAAGCTTTCTTT.

V gene TRBV5-4 combines with J gene TRBJ2-1; D is undetermined. Trimming removed 3 bases from V and 5 bases from J, with 3 bases in between. This CDR3 has 11 residues. Germline CDR1 is SGHNT and CDR2 is YYREEE (reference sequence). In nucleotides, the CDR3 is TGTGCCAGCAGCTCAGACAATGAGCAGTTCTTC. Translation gives CASSSDNEQFF.

This chain connects TRBV5-4 to TRBJ2-1; 7 bases are shared with TRBD2. V dropped 5 bases and J dropped 0; count of bases not matched to a gene: 8. This CDR3 comprises 16 residues. In germline, CDR1 is SGHNT, CDR2 YYREEE (reference sequence). The CDR3 loop reads CASRMGGRSSYNEQFF. The DNA for the CDR3 is TGTGCCAGCAGAATGGGGGGGAGAAGCTCCTACAATGAGCAGTTCTTC.

The chain joins TRBV28 to TRBJ2-1; 9 bases map to TRBD2. CDR1 MDHEN and CDR2 SYDVKM come from the germline V gene. J gave up 0 bases and V 5 bases, and 2 bases lay outside the gene matches. This CDR3 is built from 15 residues. CDR3 amino acids: CASSKLAGSYNEQFF. CDR3 nucleotides: TGTGCCAGCAGTAAACTAGCGGGCTCCTACAATGAGCAGTTCTTC.

In this sample, this clone turned up once. The V gene is TRBV2, the J gene TRBJ1-2; TRBD1 aligns across 9 bases. The CDR3 has 13 residues. V lost 6 bases and J lost 8; bases outside the gene matches: 7. CDR1 SNHLY and CDR2 FYNNEI come from the germline V gene. CDR3 DNA: TGTGCCAGCAGCGTGACAGGGGGAGGGGGCTACACCTTC. This encodes CASSVTGGGGYTF.

The chain uses TRBV30 and TRBJ1-1; D perhaps matches TRBD1 (5 bases). CDR3 length equals 13 residues. V was shortened by 3 bases and J by 8 bases, with 16 bases between the two germline ends. Germline CDR1 and CDR2: GTSNPN and SVGIG (reference sequence). The CDR3 spells CAWSPGTHREAFF. DNA for the CDR3: TGTGCCTGGAGCCCAGGGACCCATAGGGAAGCTTTCTTT.

This chain joins TRBV24-1 and TRBJ2-7; D perhaps matches TRBD2 (5 bases). Germline assignment: CDR1 KGHDR and CDR2 SFDVKD. Trimming stripped 6 bases from V and 2 bases from J, with 16 bases between. The length of the CDR3 is 15 residues. CDR3 in DNA: TGTGCCACCAGTCAAGCGGACTCTCCCCCCTACGAGCAGTACTTC. Its translation is CATSQADSPPYEQYF.

The chain carries TRBV5-6 and TRBJ1-4, with TRBD1 as a possible D gene (5 bases). Germline CDR1 and CDR2: SGHDT and YYEEEE. The germline V and J ends were trimmed by 0 bases and 2 bases, with 5 bases remaining between them. This CDR3 has 14 amino acids. The CDR3 DNA reads as TGTGCCAGCAGCTTGGCAGGGACTAATGAAAAACTGTTTTTT. Its protein product is CASSLAGTNEKLFF. Variable domain in full (rest from reference TRBV5-6 and TRBJ1-4): DAGVTQSPTHLIKTRGQQVTLRCSPKSGHDTVSWYQQALGQGPQFIFQYYEEEERQRGNFPDRFSGHQFPNYSSELNVNALLLGDSALYLCASSLAGTNEKLFFGSGTQLSVL.

The V and J genes are TRBV6-5 and TRBJ1-2; no firm D call. Germline values: CDR1 MNHEY, CDR2 SVGAGI. The CDR3 covers 14 residues. The V end lost 4 bases, the J end lost 4 bases, and 13 bases lay between the germline ends. DNA of the CDR3: TGTGCCAGCAGTTCGGACCCTGGAGGCTATGGCTACACCTTC. Its translation: CASSSDPGGYGYTF.

V usage is TRBV5-1 and J usage is TRBJ1-1, with TRBD1 matching over 8 bases. This CDR3 comprises 13 residues. In germline, CDR1 is SGHRS, CDR2 YFSETQ. With V trimmed by 5 bases and J by 7 bases, 7 bases remained unmatched. The CDR3 DNA is TGCGCCAGCAGTCCCGACAGGGGTGGTGAAGCTTTCTTT. It specifies CASSPDRGGEAFF.

V gene TRBV7-9 combines with J gene TRBJ2-7; the D call may be TRBD1 or TRBD2 (5 bases each). This CDR3 has 12 residues. CDR1 is SEHNR and CDR2 is FQNEAQ in the germline V gene (reference sequence). With 0 bases removed from V and 6 bases from J, the gap between germline ends came to 6 bases. The chain's CDR3 is CASSLAGGEQYF. CDR3 coding DNA: TGTGCCAGCAGCTTAGCTGGGGGCGAGCAGTACTTC.